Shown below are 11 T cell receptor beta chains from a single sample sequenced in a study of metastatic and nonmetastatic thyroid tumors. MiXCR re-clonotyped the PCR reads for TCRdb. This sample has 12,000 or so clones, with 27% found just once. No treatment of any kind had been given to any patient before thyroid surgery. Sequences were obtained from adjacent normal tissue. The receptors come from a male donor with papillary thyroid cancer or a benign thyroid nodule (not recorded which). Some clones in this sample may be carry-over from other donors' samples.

CDR3 nucleotide sequence: TGCGCCAGCATAGGCGGGGGGGCCGGGGAGCTGTTTTTT. The encoded protein is CASIGGGAGELFF. The V gene is TRBV5-1, the J gene TRBJ2-2, with 9 positions matching TRBD2. The V segment lost 6 bases and the J segment 6 bases; nucleotides outside the gene matches: 3. Germline values: CDR1 SGHRS, CDR2 YFSETQ. The CDR3 extends over 13 amino acids.

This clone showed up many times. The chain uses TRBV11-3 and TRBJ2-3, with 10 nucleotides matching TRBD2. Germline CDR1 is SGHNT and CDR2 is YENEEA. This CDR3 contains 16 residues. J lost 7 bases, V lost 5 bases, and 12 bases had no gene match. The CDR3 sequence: CASSPGGASGSYTQYF. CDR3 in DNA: TGTGCCAGCAGCCCCGGGGGGGCTAGCGGGAGTTATACGCAGTATTTT.

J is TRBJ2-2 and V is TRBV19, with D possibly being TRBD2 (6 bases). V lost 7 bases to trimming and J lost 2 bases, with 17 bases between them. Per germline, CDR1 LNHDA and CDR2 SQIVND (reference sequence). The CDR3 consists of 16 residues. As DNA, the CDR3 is TGTGCCAGTACACCTCCGGGGGTAACCAACACCGGGGAGCTGTTTTTT. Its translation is CASTPPGVTNTGELFF.

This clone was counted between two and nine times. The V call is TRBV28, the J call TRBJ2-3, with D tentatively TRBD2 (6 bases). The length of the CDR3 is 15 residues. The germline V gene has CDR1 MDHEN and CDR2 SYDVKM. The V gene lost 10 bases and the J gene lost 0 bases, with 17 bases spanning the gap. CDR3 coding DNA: TGTGCCACATGGGGGAGACTAGGGAGCACAGATACGCAGTATTTT. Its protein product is CATWGRLGSTDTQYF.

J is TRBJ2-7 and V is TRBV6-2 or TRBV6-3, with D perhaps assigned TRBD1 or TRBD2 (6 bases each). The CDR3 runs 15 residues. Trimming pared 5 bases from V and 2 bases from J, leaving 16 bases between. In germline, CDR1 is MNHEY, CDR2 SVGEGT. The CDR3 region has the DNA TGTGCCAGCAGTATCTCGGGGGCCCTAACCTACGAGCAGTACTTC. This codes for CASSISGALTYEQYF.

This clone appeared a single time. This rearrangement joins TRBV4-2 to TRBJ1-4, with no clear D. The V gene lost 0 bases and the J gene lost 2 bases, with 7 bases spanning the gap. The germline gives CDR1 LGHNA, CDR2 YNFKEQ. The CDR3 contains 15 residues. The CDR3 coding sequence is TGTGCCAGCAGCCAAGAGAGGAGGACTAATGAAAAACTGTTTTTT. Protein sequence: CASSQERRTNEKLFF.

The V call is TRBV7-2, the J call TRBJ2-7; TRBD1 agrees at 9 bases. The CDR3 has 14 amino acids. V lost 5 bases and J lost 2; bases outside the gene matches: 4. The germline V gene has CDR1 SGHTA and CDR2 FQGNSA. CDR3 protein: CASSPGQGTYEQYF. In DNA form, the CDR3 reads TGTGCCAGCAGCCCGGGACAGGGTACCTACGAGCAGTACTTC.

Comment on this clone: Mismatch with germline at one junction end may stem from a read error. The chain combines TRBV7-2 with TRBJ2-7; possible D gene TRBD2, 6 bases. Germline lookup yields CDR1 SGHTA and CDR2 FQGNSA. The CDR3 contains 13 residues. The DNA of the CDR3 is TGTGCCAGCAGCAACGGGCCAAACCGGGAGCAGTACTTT. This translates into CASSNGPNREQYF. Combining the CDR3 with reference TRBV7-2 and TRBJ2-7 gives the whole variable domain GAGVSQSPSNKVTEKGKDVELRCDPISGHTALYWYRQSLGQGLEFLIYFQGNSAPDKSGLPSDRFSAERTGGSVSTLTIQRTQQEDSAVYLCASSNGPNREQYFGPGTRLTVT.

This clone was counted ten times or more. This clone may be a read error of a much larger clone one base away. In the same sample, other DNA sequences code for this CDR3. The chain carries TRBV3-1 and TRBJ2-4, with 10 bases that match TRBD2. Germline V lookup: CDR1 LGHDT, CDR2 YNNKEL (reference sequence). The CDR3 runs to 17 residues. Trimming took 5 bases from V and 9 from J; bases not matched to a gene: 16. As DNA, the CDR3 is TGTGCCAGCAGCGGGCCCGGGACCAGCGGGAGGGCCGCCATTCAGTACTTC. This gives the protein CASSGPGTSGRAAIQYF.

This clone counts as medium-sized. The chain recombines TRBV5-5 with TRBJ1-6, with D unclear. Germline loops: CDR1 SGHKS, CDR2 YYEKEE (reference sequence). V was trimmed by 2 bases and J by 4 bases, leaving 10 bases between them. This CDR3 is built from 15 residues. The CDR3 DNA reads TGTGCCAGCAGCTTTTCCGGAACTTATAATTCACCCCTCCACTTT. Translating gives CASSFSGTYNSPLHF.

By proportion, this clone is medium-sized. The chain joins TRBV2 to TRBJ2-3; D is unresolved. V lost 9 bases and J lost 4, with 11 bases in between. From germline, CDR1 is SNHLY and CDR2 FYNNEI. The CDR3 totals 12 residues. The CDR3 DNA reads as TGTGCCAGTCAATTTCGGGCAGATACGCAGTATTTT. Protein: CASQFRADTQYF.